The clone carrying this TCR beta chain appeared many times. This sample is part of a study of T cells after yellow fever vaccination. Study findings and constraints: High-abundance clonotypes from the bulk population could contaminate FACS-sorted repertoires.

Conversion of TCR transcripts into cDNA relied on 5'RACE template switching, which added a universal primer site and UMIs. TCRdb redid the calling of the 5' RACE reads with MiXCR, one entry per CDR3 protein. This table has tens of thousands of distinct CDR3 sequences, 3.4% appearing once. The source material was PBMCs, either bulk or a sorted T-cell subset (CD4+, CD8+, memory, or dextramer-sorted; not recorded which), sampled about 41 days after the first yellow fever vaccination. This receptor was obtained from a man aged 18 to 29 who received the YFV17D yellow fever vaccine.

CDR3 sequence: CASSRGGQDTQYF. For the CDR3, the DNA is TGTGCCAGCAGCAGGGGAGGCCAGGATACGCAGTATTTT. This chain connects TRBV12-3 or TRBV12-4 to TRBJ2-3, with D perhaps matching TRBD1 or TRBD2 (6 bases each). The CDR3 consists of 13 residues. Trimming removed 6 bases from V and 6 bases from J, with 13 bases in between.